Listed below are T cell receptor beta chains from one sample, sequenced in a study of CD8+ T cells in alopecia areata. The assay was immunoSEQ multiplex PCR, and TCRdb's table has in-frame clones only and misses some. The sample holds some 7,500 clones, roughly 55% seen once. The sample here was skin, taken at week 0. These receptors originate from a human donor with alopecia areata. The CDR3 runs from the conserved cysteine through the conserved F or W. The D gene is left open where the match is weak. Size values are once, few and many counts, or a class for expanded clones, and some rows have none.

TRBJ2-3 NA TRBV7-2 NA TGTGCCAGCAGTCCCGTCACAGATACGCAGTATTTT CASSPVTDTQYF
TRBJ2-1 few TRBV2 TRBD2 TGTGCCAGCAGTGAAGCCCAGCGGGGGCAGTTCTTC CASSEAQRGQFF
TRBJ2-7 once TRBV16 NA TGTGCCAGCAGCCAATCGAGGTGGGAGCTACCGAACTCCTACGAGCAGTACTTC CASSQSRWELPNSYEQYF
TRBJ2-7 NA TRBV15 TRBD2 TGTGCCACCAGCAGAGGGGGGTTAACTAGCGGGGTGACCTACGAGCAGTACTTC CATSRGGLTSGVTYEQYF
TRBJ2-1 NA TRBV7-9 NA TGTGCCAGCAGCTCGGCGACTGGAGACAATGAGCAGTTCTTC CASSSATGDNEQFF
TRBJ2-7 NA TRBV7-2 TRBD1 TGTGCCAGCAGCTTAGTCGACAGGGTTTCCTACGAGCAGTACTTC CASSLVDRVSYEQYF
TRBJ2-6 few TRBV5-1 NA TGCGCCAGCAGCCCGGATCGGGGGTCTGGGGCCAACGTCCTGACTTTC CASSPDRGSGANVLTF
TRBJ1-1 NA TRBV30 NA TGTGCCTGGAGTGAACAGGGATACGCTGAAGCTTTCTTT CAWSEQGYAEAFF
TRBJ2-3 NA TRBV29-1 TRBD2 TGCAGCGTCCATGGACTAGCGGGAGCAGATACGCAGTATTTT CSVHGLAGADTQYF
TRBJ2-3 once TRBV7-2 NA TGTGCCAGCAGCTTACTCCTAGAGGTCCCGCGGTATTTT CASSLLLEVPRYF
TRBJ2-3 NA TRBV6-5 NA TGTGCCAGCAGTTACTCCCGGAACAGGGATACGCAGTATTTT CASSYSRNRDTQYF
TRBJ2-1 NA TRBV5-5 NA TGTGCCAGCAGCCTGCTGGCGGGGCGCTACAATGAGCAGTTCTTC CASSLLAGRYNEQFF
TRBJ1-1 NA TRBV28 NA TGTGCCAGCAGTTACCCGACCGCCGGGGCGGGGACTGAAGCTTTCTTT CASSYPTAGAGTEAFF
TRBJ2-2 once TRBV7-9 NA TGTGCCAGCAGCTATTTGGCCACCGGGGAGCTGTTTTTT CASSYLATGELFF
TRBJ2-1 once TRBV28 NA TGTGCCAGCAGTTTAAGGGGACTCTTGTCCTACAATGAGCAGTTCTTC CASSLRGLLSYNEQFF
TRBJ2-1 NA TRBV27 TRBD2 TGTGCCAGCAGTATAAACCTTCCCACTAGCGGGAATAATGAGCAGTTCTTC CASSINLPTSGNNEQFF
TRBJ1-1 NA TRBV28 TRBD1 TGTGCCAGCACTCCGGGGGGTTCAGGGGGCACTGAAGCTTTCTTT CASTPGGSGGTEAFF
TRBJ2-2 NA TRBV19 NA TGTGCCAGTTCTCTGGGGACCGGGGAGCTGTTTTTT CASSLGTGELFF
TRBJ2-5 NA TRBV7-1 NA TGTGCCAGCAGTCCCTTCGGGCGGACAGAGACCCAGTACTTC CASSPFGRTETQYF
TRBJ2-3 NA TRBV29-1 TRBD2 TGCAGCGTTGTCGCGATCGGGGGGAAGAGCACAGATACGCAGTATTTT CSVVAIGGKSTDTQYF
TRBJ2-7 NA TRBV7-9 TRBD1 TGTGCCAGCAGCTTACGAACAGGGGAAGGGCCCTACGAGCAGTACTTC CASSLRTGEGPYEQYF
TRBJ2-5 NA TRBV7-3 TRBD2 TGTGCCAGCAGTTTAGCGGGACCCCAGGAGACCCAGTACTTC CASSLAGPQETQYF
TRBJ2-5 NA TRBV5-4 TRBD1 TGTGCCAGCAGCCAAGGGGACAGTGAAGAGACCCAGTACTTC CASSQGDSEETQYF
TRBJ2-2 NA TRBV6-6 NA TGTGCCACCTACGGCACCGGGGAGCTGTTTTTT CATYGTGELFF
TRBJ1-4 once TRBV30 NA TGTGCCTGGCACCCCGGGACTAATGAAAAACTGTTTTTT CAWHPGTNEKLFF
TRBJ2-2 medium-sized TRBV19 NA TGTGCCAGTAGTATAACATACGGGAGTACCGGGGAGCTGTTTTTT CASSITYGSTGELFF
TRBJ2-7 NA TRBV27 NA TGTGCCAGCAGTCCTAACGTCTACGAGCAGTACTTC CASSPNVYEQYF
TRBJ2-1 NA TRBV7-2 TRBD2 TGTGCCAGCAGCTTACGGACTAGCGGAAATTACAATGAGCAGTTCTTC CASSLRTSGNYNEQFF
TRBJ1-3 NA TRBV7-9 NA TGTGCCAGCAGCTTAGCGGGCTCTGGAAACACCATATATTTT CASSLAGSGNTIYF